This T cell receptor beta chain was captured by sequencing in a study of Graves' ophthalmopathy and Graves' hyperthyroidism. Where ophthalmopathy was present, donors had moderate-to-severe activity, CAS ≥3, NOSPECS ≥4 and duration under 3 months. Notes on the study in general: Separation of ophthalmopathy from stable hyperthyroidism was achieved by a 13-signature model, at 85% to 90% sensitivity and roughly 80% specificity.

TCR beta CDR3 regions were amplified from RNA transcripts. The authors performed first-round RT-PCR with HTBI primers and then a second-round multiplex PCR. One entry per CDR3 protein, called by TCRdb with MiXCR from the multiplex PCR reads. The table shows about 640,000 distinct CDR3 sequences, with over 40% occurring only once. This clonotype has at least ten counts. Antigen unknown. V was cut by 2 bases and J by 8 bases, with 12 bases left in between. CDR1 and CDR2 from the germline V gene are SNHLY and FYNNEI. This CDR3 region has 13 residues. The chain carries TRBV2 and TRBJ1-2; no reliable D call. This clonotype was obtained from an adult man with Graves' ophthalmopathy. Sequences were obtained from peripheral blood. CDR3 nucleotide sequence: TGTGCCAGCAGTGAAAACGAACCGGGGGGCTACACCTTC. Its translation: CASSENEPGGYTF.